Shown below are 21 T cell receptor beta chains from a single sample sequenced in a study of cytomegalovirus exposure and HLA in healthy donors. PCR employed 60 Vbeta and 13 Jbeta primers. TCRdb's copy holds only in-frame clones and misses some; the assay was immunoSEQ multiplex PCR. The sample includes over 65,000 clones. Sequenced material: PBMCs. Receptors originate from a man aged 25 to 45 in good health and CMV-seronegative.

The rearrangement links TRBV25-1 to TRBJ2-4; D perhaps matches TRBD2 (5 bases). The CDR3 runs 13 residues. The V and J ends lost 6 bases and 0 bases respectively, with 6 bases between them. The V gene's germline CDR1 is MGHDK and CDR2 SYGVNS. The CDR3 DNA follows: TGTGCCAGCAGGGGAGTAGCCAAAAACATTCAGTACTTC. Translating gives CASRGVAKNIQYF.

The chain is built from TRBV10-3 and TRBJ1-1; no firm D call. Trimming pared 6 bases from V and 4 bases from J, leaving 18 bases between. The CDR3 extends over 15 amino acids. CDR1 is ENHRY and CDR2 is SYGVKD in the germline V gene. In DNA, the CDR3 is TGTGCCATCAGGAGGGTTACGGTTCCGGGCACTGAAGCTTTCTTT. Protein: CAIRRVTVPGTEAFF.

The gene calls are TRBV7-9 and TRBJ2-7; tentatively, D is TRBD2 (5 bases). CDR3 size: 12 residues. CDR1 is SEHNR, CDR2 FQNEAQ, per germline (reference sequence). Trimming pared 4 bases from V and 3 bases from J, leaving 7 bases between. The CDR3 nucleotides read TGTGCCAGCAGCTCACTAGGCTACGAGCAGTACTTC. The encoded protein is CASSSLGYEQYF.

The rearrangement links TRBV4-2 to TRBJ1-4; no clear D gene. Deletions cut 4 bases from V and 0 bases from J, with 9 bases between. CDR1 and CDR2 (germline): LGHNA, YNFKEQ. The length of the CDR3 is 15 residues. CDR3 amino acids: CASSPHSATNEKLFF. CDR3 DNA sequence: TGTGCCAGCAGCCCACACAGTGCAACTAATGAAAAACTGTTTTTT.

J is TRBJ2-7 and V is TRBV28; 7 bases map to TRBD2. The length of the CDR3 is 16 residues. Per germline, CDR1 MDHEN and CDR2 SYDVKM. The ends lost 3 bases at V and 0 bases at J; junction bases unmatched: 8. For the CDR3, the DNA is TGTGCCAGCAGTTTTGCTCTAGCGGTTCTCTCCTACGAGCAGTACTTC. Translation: CASSFALAVLSYEQYF. The entire variable domain, with the rest obtained from reference TRBV28 and TRBJ2-7, is as follows: DVKVTQSSRYLVKRTGEKVFLECVQDMDHENMFWYRQDPGLGLRLIYFSYDVKMKEKGDIPEGYSVSREKKERFSLILESASTNQTSMYLCASSFALAVLSYEQYFGPGTRLTVT.

The chain joins TRBV7-8 to TRBJ1-1, with 10 bases matching TRBD1. The V segment lost 1 base and the J segment 3 bases; nucleotides outside the gene matches: 5. Germline CDR1 reads SGHVS; CDR2 reads FQNEAQ. The CDR3 runs 16 residues. CDR3 DNA: TGTGCCAGCAGCTTAGGGCCCGGGACAGGGGACACTGAAGCTTTCTTT. This sequence encodes CASSLGPGTGDTEAFF.

The rearrangement joins TRBV11-2 to TRBJ2-7, with 12 bases matching TRBD2. Per germline, CDR1 SGHAT and CDR2 FQNNGV. This CDR3 comprises 17 residues. V trimming: 6 bases; J trimming: 6 bases; junction bases outside the gene matches: 15. This CDR3 is CASRQTSGRPGRAEQYF. The CDR3 DNA sequence: TGTGCCAGCAGACAGACTAGCGGGAGACCCGGTCGAGCCGAGCAGTACTTC.

J is TRBJ1-5 and V is TRBV6-6; D is perhaps TRBD1 (6 bases). CDR3 length equals 15 residues. V shed 5 bases and J shed 5 bases, with 16 bases lying between them. Germline values: CDR1 MNHNY, CDR2 SVGAGI (reference sequence). The CDR3 loop reads CASSPWTDDDQPQHF. CDR3 DNA sequence: TGTGCCAGCAGTCCCTGGACAGACGATGATCAGCCCCAGCATTTT.

The rearrangement joins TRBV19 to TRBJ2-2, with 8 bases that match TRBD1. Germline V CDR1 and CDR2: LNHDA, SQIVND (reference sequence). CDR3 length: 14 residues. V trimming: 4 bases; J trimming: 5 bases; junction bases outside the gene matches: 3. CDR3 residues: CASSRDRWTGELFF. In DNA, the CDR3 is TGTGCCAGTAGTAGGGACAGGTGGACCGGGGAGCTGTTTTTT.

The gene calls are TRBV2 and TRBJ2-1, with 8 nucleotides matching TRBD2. Per the germline V gene, CDR1 is SNHLY and CDR2 is FYNNEI. V lost 7 bases, J lost 6 bases, and 8 bases stayed unmatched. This CDR3 is 14 amino acids long. The CDR3 loop is CASNTWGLVNEQFF. The CDR3 coding sequence is TGTGCCAGCAACACCTGGGGACTAGTCAATGAGCAGTTCTTC.

This rearrangement joins TRBV7-2 to TRBJ2-7, with 10 bases matching TRBD2. V trimming: 3 bases; J trimming: 9 bases; junction bases outside the gene matches: 11. There are 15 residues in the CDR3. The V gene's germline CDR1 is SGHTA and CDR2 FQGNSA. In nucleotides, the CDR3 is TGTGCCAGCAGCTTCCTAGCGGGGGCCCTCCGGCTGCAGTACTTC. Its protein product is CASSFLAGALRLQYF.

The rearrangement links TRBV19 to TRBJ1-2; D may be TRBD1 (5 bases). CDR3 length equals 13 residues. Germline V gives CDR1 LNHDA, CDR2 SQIVND (reference sequence). V lost 2 bases to trimming and J lost 4 bases, with 8 bases between them. CDR3 DNA: TGTGCCAGTAGTATAACGGGGGGCTATGGCTACACCTTC. This gives the protein CASSITGGYGYTF.

The V and J genes are TRBV2 and TRBJ2-7; maybe TRBD2 (6 bases). Looked up from germline, CDR1 is SNHLY and CDR2 is FYNNEI. The CDR3 has 15 residues. With 4 bases removed from V and 4 bases from J, the gap between germline ends came to 17 bases. CDR3 sequence reads: CASSVMTRRDYEQYF. The CDR3 nucleotides are TGTGCCAGCAGTGTCATGACTAGGAGGGATTACGAGCAGTACTTC.

This chain connects TRBV6-5 to TRBJ1-1, with 8 bases matching TRBD1. The CDR3 covers 13 residues. V lost 5 bases, J lost 6 bases, and 5 bases stayed unmatched. Germline lookup yields CDR1 MNHEY and CDR2 SVGAGI. The CDR3 is CASSPDRGPEAFF. The CDR3 DNA is TGTGCCAGCAGTCCAGACAGGGGTCCTGAAGCTTTCTTT.

The gene calls are TRBV5-1 and TRBJ1-1; TRBD1 might be the D (5 bases). Germline CDR1 SGHRS, CDR2 YFSETQ. The CDR3 runs to 14 residues. V dropped 0 bases and J dropped 3 bases, with 9 bases sitting between them. This CDR3 reads CASSLEGWDTEAFF. The CDR3 DNA sequence: TGCGCCAGCAGCTTGGAGGGGTGGGACACTGAAGCTTTCTTT.

The chain has TRBV6-1 and TRBJ1-2, with no clear D. The germline V gene has CDR1 MNHNS and CDR2 SASEGT. The ends were cut back, 4 bases at V and 0 bases at J, with 9 bases in the middle. This CDR3 has 14 amino acids. The CDR3 here is CASSVHGANYGYTF. The CDR3 region has the DNA TGTGCCAGCAGTGTGCACGGAGCTAACTATGGCTACACCTTC.

The CDR3 sequence: CASSLMGGGEAFF. The CDR3 region has the DNA TGTGCCAGCAGCTTAATGGGGGGGGGCGAAGCTTTCTTT. The chain couples TRBV7-9 to TRBJ1-1; perhaps TRBD1 as D (6 bases). Trimming stripped 2 bases from V and 8 bases from J, with 12 bases between. Germline V lookup: CDR1 SEHNR, CDR2 FQNEAQ (reference sequence). The CDR3 is made up of 13 amino acids.

The V call is TRBV28, the J call TRBJ2-7, with D possibly matching TRBD1 (6 bases). CDR3 length: 15 residues. The V end was cut by 6 bases, the J end by 2 bases, with 17 bases between. Germline CDR1 reads MDHEN; CDR2 reads SYDVKM. CDR3 residues: CASRAHAGTPYEQYF. The CDR3 coding sequence is TGTGCCAGCAGAGCCCACGCCGGGACACCCTACGAGCAGTACTTC.

The chain is built from TRBV29-1 and TRBJ2-3; the D gene is possibly TRBD2 (7 bases). This CDR3 is built from 15 residues. Germline loops: CDR1 SQVTM, CDR2 ANQGSEA. V shed 4 bases and J shed 1 base, with 15 bases lying between them. The CDR3, as DNA: TGCAGCGTTGTGGGGGGGCCTTTACGCACAGATACGCAGTATTTT. It encodes CSVVGGPLRTDTQYF.

In the case of this clone: At one boundary the junction diverges from the germline segment, which might be a read error. The chain has TRBV5-1 and TRBJ1-5; D is perhaps TRBD1 (5 bases). The V gene's germline CDR1 is SGHRS and CDR2 YFSETQ. The CDR3 has 17 amino acids. The CDR3 sequence: CASRLGVGGYSNQPQHF. The CDR3 bases are TGCGCCAGCAGGTTGGGGGTCGGGGGTTATAGCAATCAGCCCCAGCATTTT.

V and J are TRBV4-3 and TRBJ2-3; 9 bases line up with TRBD2. V was pared by 0 bases and J by 1 base, with 5 bases of the junction left unmatched. The CDR3 sequence is 17 residues long. Germline V CDR1 and CDR2: LGHNA, YSLEER. The chain's CDR3 is CASSQEASGVGTDTQYF. The CDR3 nucleotides read TGCGCCAGCAGCCAAGAAGCTAGCGGGGTCGGCACAGATACGCAGTATTTT.